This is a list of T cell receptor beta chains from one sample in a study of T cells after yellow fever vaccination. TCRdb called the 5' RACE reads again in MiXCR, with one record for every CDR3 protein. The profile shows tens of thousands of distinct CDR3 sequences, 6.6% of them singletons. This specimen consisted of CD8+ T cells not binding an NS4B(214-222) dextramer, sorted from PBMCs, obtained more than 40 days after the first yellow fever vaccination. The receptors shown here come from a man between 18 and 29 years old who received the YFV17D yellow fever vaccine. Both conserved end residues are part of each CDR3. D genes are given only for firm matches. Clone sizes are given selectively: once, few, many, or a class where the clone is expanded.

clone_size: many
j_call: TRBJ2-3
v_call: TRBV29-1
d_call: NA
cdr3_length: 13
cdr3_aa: CSVEYTSTDTQYF
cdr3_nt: TGCAGCGTTGAATATACGAGCACAGATACGCAGTATTTT

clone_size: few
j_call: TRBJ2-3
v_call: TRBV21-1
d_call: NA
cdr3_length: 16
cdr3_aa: CASSQEQRGAGDTQYF
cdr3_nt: TGTGCCAGCAGCCAAGAGCAGCGGGGGGCCGGGGATACGCAGTATTTT

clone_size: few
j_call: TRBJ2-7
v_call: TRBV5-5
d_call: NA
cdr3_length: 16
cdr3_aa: CASSLGGPSPAGEQYF
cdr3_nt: TGTGCCAGCAGCTTGGGGGGCCCTAGTCCGGCGGGCGAGCAGTACTTC

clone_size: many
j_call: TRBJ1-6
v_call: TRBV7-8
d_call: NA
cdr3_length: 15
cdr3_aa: CASSLEGTIVSPLHF
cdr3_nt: TGTGCCAGCAGCTTAGAGGGCACTATAGTTTCACCCCTCCACTTT

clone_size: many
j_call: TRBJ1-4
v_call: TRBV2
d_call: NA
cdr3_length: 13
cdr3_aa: CASSRGANEKLFF
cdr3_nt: TGTGCCAGCAGTCGGGGGGCGAATGAAAAACTGTTTTTT

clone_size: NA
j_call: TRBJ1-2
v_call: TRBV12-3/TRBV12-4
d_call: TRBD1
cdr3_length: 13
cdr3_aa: CASSPRGPDGYTF
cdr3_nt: TGTGCCAGCAGTCCAAGGGGGCCGGATGGCTACACCTTC

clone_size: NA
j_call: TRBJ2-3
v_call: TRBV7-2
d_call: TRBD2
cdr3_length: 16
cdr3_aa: CASSLIFGGGPDTQYF
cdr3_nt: TGTGCCAGCAGCTTAATCTTCGGGGGGGGCCCAGATACGCAGTATTTT

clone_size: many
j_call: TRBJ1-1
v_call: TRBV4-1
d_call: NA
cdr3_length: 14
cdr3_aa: CASSQGDSNTEAFF
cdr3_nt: TGCGCCAGCAGCCAAGGAGACTCGAACACTGAAGCTTTCTTT

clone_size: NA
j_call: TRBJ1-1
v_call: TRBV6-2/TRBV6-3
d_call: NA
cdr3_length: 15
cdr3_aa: CASSPLRQWNTEAFF
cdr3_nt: TGTGCCAGCAGTCCCCTCAGACAATGGAACACTGAAGCTTTCTTT

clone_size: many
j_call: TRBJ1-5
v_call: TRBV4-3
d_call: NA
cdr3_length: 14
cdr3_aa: CASSQGRGGQPQHF
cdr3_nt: TGCGCCAGCAGCCAGGGCAGGGGTGGTCAGCCCCAGCATTTT

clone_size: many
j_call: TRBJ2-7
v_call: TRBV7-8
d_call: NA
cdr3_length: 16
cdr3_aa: CASSQMVTGSTYEQYF
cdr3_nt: TGTGCCAGCAGCCAAATGGTCACCGGATCCACCTACGAGCAGTACTTC

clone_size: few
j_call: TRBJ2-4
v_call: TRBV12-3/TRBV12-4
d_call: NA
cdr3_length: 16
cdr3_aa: CASSPAQGLAKNIQYF
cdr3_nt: TGTGCCAGCAGTCCCGCTCAGGGGCTAGCCAAAAACATTCAGTACTTC

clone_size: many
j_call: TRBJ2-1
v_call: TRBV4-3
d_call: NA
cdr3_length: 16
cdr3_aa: CASSQDWGGGGDEQFF
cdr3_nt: TGCGCCAGCAGCCAAGATTGGGGGGGCGGTGGGGATGAGCAGTTCTTC

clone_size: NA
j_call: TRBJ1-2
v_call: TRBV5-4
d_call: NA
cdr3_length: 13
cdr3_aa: CASSLVEFKGYTF
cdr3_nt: TGTGCCAGCAGCTTGGTGGAGTTTAAAGGCTACACCTTC

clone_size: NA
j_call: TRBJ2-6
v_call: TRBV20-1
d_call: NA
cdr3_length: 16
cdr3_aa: CSASRGGGSGANVLTF
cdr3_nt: TGCAGTGCTAGCCGTGGAGGCGGGTCTGGGGCCAACGTCCTGACTTTC

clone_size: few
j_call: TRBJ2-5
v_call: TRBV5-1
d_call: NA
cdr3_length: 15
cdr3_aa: CASSLARRGQETQYF
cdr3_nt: TGCGCCAGCAGCTTGGCCCGGAGGGGACAAGAGACCCAGTACTTC

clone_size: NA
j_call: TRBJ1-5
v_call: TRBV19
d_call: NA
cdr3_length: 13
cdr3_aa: CASSIMAGQPQHF
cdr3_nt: TGTGCCAGTAGTATAATGGCCGGTCAGCCCCAGCATTTT

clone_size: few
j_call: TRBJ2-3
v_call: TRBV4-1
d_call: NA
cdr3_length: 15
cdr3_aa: CASSQERGETDTQYF
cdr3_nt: TGCGCCAGCAGCCAAGAGAGGGGGGAGACAGATACGCAGTATTTT

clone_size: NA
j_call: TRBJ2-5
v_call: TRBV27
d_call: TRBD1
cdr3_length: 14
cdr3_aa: CASWGQGEGETQYF
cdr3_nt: TGTGCCAGCTGGGGACAGGGAGAGGGAGAGACCCAGTACTTC

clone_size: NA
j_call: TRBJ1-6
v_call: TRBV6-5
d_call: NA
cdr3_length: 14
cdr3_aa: CASSPSKYNSPLHF
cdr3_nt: TGTGCCAGCAGCCCCTCGAAGTATAATTCACCCCTCCACTTT

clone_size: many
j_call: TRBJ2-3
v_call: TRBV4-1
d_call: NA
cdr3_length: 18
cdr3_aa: CASSQDGRLKTVTDTQYF
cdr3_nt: TGCGCCAGCAGCCAAGATGGGAGACTTAAAACCGTTACAGATACGCAGTATTTT

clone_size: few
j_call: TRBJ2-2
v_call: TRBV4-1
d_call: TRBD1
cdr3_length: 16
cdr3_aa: CASSHSGTGYTGELFF
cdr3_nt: TGCGCCAGCAGCCATTCCGGGACAGGGTACACCGGGGAGCTGTTTTTT

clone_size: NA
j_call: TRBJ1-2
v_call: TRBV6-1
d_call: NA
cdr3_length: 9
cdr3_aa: CASNYGYTF
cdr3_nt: TGTGCCAGCAACTATGGCTACACCTTC

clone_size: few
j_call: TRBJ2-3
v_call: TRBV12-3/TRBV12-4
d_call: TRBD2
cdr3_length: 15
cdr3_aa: CASSLAGGLTDTQYF
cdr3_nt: TGTGCCAGCAGTTTGGCCGGGGGGTTGACAGATACGCAGTATTTT

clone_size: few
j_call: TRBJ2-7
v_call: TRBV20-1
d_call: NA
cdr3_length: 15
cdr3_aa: CSARDSLGTVYEQYF
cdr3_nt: TGCAGTGCTAGAGATTCCTTGGGCACTGTTTACGAGCAGTACTTC

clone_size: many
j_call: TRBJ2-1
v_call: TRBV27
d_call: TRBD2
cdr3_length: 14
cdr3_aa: CASSWVAGGGEQFF
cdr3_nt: TGTGCCAGCAGTTGGGTAGCGGGGGGAGGGGAGCAGTTCTTC

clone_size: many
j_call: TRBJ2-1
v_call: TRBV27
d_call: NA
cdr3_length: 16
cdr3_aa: CASSLSRASSRNEQFF
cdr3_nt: TGTGCCAGCAGTTTATCGAGGGCTAGCTCGCGCAATGAGCAGTTCTTC

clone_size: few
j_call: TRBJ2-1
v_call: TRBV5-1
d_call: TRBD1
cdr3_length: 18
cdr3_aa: CASSLAPAGGQGASEQFF
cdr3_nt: TGCGCCAGCAGCTTGGCTCCCGCCGGAGGACAGGGGGCGAGTGAGCAGTTCTTC

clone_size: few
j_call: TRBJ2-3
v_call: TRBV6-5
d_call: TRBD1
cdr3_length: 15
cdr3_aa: CASSYSGQGADTQYF
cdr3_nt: TGTGCCAGCAGTTACTCGGGACAGGGGGCCGATACGCAGTATTTT

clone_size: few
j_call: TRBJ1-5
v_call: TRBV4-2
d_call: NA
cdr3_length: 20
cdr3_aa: CASSQDETPGIGSSNQPQHF
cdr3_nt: TGTGCCAGCAGCCAAGATGAGACCCCGGGAATTGGATCAAGCAATCAGCCCCAGCATTTT

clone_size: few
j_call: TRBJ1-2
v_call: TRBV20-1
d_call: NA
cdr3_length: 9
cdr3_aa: CSARNGYTF
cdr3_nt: TGCAGTGCTAGAAATGGCTACACCTTC

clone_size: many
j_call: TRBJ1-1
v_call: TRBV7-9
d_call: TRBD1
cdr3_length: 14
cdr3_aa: CASSSDRVNTEAFF
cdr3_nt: TGTGCCAGCAGCTCGGACAGGGTGAACACTGAAGCTTTCTTT

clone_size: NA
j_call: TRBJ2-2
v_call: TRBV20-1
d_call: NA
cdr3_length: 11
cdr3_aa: CSAISAGELFF
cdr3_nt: TGCAGTGCTATTTCGGCCGGGGAGCTGTTTTTT

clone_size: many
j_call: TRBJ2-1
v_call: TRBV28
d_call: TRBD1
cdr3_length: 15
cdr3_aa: CASSSGTGVLDEQFF
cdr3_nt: TGTGCCAGCAGTTCCGGGACAGGGGTTTTGGATGAGCAGTTCTTC

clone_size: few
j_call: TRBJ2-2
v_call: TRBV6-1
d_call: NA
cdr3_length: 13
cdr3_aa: CASSEPNTGELFF
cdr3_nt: TGTGCCAGCAGTGAACCAAACACCGGGGAGCTGTTTTTT

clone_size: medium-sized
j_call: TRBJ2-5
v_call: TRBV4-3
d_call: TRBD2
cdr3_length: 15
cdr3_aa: CASSQERGGQETQYF
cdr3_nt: TGCGCCAGCAGCCAAGAGCGGGGGGGCCAAGAGACCCAGTACTTC

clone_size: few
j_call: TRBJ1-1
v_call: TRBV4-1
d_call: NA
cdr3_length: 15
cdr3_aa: CASSQPPGRRTEAFF
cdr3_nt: TGCGCCAGCAGCCAGCCCCCTGGGCGGAGGACTGAAGCTTTCTTT

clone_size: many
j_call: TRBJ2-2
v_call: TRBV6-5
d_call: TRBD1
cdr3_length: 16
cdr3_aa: CASSYSRQGRTGELFF
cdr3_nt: TGTGCCAGCAGTTACTCGAGACAGGGGAGGACCGGGGAGCTGTTTTTT

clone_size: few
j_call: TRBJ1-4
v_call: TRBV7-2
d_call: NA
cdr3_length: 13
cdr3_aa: CASSLGLEGKLFF
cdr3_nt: TGTGCCAGCAGCTTAGGGTTAGAGGGAAAACTGTTTTTT

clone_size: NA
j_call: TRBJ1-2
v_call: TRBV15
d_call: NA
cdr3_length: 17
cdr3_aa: CATSRDKEAGSSRGYTF
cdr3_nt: TGTGCCACCAGCAGAGATAAGGAAGCGGGGTCCTCTCGTGGCTACACCTTC

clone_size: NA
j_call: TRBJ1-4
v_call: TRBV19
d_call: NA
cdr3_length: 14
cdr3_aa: CASKGFSRNEKLFF
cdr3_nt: TGTGCCAGTAAGGGATTTTCCAGGAATGAAAAACTGTTTTTT

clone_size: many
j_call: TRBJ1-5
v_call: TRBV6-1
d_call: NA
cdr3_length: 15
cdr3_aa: CASSENRVGNQPQHF
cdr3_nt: TGTGCCAGCAGCGAGAACAGGGTGGGCAATCAGCCCCAGCATTTT

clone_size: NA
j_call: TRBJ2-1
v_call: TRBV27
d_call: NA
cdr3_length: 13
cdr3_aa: CASSALTYNEQFF
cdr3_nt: TGTGCCAGCAGTGCCCTAACCTACAATGAGCAGTTCTTC

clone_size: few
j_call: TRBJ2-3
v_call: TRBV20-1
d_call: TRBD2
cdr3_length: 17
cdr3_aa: CSARDLWTSGVTDTQYF
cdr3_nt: TGCAGTGCTAGAGATCTATGGACTAGCGGGGTTACAGATACGCAGTATTTT

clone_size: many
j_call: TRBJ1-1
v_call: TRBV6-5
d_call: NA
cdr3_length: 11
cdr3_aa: CASLKQGQAFF
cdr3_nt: TGTGCCAGCCTGAAGCAGGGGCAGGCTTTCTTT

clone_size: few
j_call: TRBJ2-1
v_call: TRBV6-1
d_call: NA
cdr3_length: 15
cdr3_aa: CASSDRDGMLNEQFF
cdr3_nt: TGTGCCAGCAGTGATCGGGATGGTATGTTAAATGAGCAGTTCTTC

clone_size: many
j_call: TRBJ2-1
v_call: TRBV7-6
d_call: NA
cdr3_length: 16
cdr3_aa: CASSLAGGGHNNEQFF
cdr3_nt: TGTGCCAGCAGCTTAGCTGGGGGGGGACACAACAATGAGCAGTTCTTC

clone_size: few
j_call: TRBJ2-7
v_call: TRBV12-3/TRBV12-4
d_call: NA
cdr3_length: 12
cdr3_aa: CASSLGVEEQYF
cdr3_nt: TGTGCCAGCAGTTTAGGGGTGGAAGAGCAGTACTTC